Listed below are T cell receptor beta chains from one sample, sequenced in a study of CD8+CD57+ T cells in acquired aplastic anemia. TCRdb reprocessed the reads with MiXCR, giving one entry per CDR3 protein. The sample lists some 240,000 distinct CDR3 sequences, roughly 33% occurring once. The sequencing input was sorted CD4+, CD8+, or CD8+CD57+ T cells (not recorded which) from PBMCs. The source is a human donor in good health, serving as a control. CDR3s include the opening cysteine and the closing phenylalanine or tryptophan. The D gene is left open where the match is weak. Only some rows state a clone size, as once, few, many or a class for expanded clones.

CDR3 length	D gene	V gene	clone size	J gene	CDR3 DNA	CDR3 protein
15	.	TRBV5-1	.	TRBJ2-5	TGCGCCAGCAGCCCCAACTCAGGACATCAAGAGACCCTGTACTTC	CASSPNSGHQETLYF
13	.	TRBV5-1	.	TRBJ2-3	TGCGCCAGCAGTCGGGGGAGCACAGATACGCAGTATTTT	CASSRGSTDTQYF
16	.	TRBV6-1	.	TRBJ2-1	TGTGCCAGCAGCGAGGAACCAGTCCCCTCCTACAATGAGCAGTTCTTC	CASSEEPVPSYNEQFF
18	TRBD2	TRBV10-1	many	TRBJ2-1	TGCGCCAACAGGGATAAATTCCAGACTAGCGGGAGGGTCACGGAGCAGTTCTTC	CANRDKFQTSGRVTEQFF
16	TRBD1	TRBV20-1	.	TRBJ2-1	TGCAGTGCTAGACATGGCGGACAGGGGATCTACAATGAGCAGTTCTTC	CSARHGGQGIYNEQFF
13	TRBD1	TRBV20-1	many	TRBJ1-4	TGCAGTGCTGGGGACAGGGTCCGTGAAAAACTGTTTTTT	CSAGDRVREKLFF
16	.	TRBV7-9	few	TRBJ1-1	TGTGCCAGCAGCTTAGCCCGTCAACAATACGACACTGAAGCTTTCTTT	CASSLARQQYDTEAFF
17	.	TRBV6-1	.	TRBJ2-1	TGTGCCAGCAGACCAGCGACAGGATTAAGCTCCTACAATGAGCAGTTCTTC	CASRPATGLSSYNEQFF
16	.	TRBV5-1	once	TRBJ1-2	TGCGCCAGCAGCTTGGATCCTCTTCCCTCGAACTATGGCTGCACCTTC	CASSLDPLPSNYGCTF
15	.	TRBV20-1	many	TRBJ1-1	TGCAGTGCCGGAGGGGACTTCAGCACCAACACTGAAGCTTTCTTT	CSAGGDFSTNTEAFF
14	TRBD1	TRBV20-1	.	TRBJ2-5	TGCAGTGCTCCCCGGGACAGCCAACAAGAGACCCAGTACTTC	CSAPRDSQQETQYF
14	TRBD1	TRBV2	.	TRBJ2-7	TGTGCCAGCAGTGAGGCCGGGACAGTCTACGAGCAGTACTTC	CASSEAGTVYEQYF
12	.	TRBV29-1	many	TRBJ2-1	TGCAGCGTTGTGCGCGGACCCAATGAGCAGTTCTTC	CSVVRGPNEQFF
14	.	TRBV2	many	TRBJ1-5	TGTGCCAGCAGTGAAGCTAATAGCAATCAGCCCCAGCATTTT	CASSEANSNQPQHF
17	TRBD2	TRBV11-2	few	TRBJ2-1	TGTGCCAGCAGGATACTAGCGGGTGCGAGCTCCTACAATGAGCAGTTCTTC	CASRILAGASSYNEQFF
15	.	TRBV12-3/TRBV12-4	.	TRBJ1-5	TGTGCCAGCAGTTCCCAGGACAGCTACAATCAGCCCCAGCATTTT	CASSSQDSYNQPQHF
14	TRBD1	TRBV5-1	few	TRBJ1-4	TGCGCCAGCAGCTTCGGGACAGCTAGCGAAAAACTGTTTTTT	CASSFGTASEKLFF
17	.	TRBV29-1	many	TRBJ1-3	TGCAGCGTTGAAGATCAAATCAGGGCTCCCTCTGGAAACACCATATATTTT	CSVEDQIRAPSGNTIYF
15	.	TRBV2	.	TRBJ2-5	TGTGCCAGCAGTTGGTCTGGGGGGACCCAAGAGACCCAGTACTTC	CASSWSGGTQETQYF
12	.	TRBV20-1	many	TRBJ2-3	TGCAGTGGTCTCAGCAGCACAGATACGCAGTATTTT	CSGLSSTDTQYF
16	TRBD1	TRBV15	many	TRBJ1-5	TGTGCCACCAGCAGAGTGGGACAGGGAGGGGTTGAGCCCCAGCATTTT	CATSRVGQGGVEPQHF
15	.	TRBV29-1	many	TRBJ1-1	TGCAGCGTTGATCGCACGGGCAGGTTGATCACTGAAGCTTTCTTT	CSVDRTGRLITEAFF
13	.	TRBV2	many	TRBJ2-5	TGTGCCAGCAGTTGGGCCATCCAAGAGACCCAGTACTTC	CASSWAIQETQYF
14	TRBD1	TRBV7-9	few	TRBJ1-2	TGTGCCAGTCGTACAGGGGGAATTGGGGATGGCTACACCTTC	CASRTGGIGDGYTF
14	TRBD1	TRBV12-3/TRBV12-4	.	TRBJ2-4	TGTGCCAGCAGTATGGGACAGGGGGGAGACATTCAGTACTTC	CASSMGQGGDIQYF
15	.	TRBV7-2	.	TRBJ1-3	TGTGCCAGCAGCTTGCCACCGGGGCCTGGAAACACCATATATTTT	CASSLPPGPGNTIYF
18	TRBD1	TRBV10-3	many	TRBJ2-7	TGTGCCATCAGTGAGGGGGACAGAGGGGCCCGTTCAACCTACGAGCAGTACTTC	CAISEGDRGARSTYEQYF
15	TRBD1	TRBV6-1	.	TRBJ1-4	TGTGCCAGCCTCGGCTGGGGACAGGAGGGTGAAAAACTGTTTTTT	CASLGWGQEGEKLFF
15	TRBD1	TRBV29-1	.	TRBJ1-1	TGCAGCTTTTTGGGACAGGGGGCTCGGGGCACTGAAGCTTTCTTT	CSFLGQGARGTEAFF
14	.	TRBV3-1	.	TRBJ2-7	TGTGCCAGCAGCCTTTCGGGCAACACCTACGAGCAGTACTTC	CASSLSGNTYEQYF
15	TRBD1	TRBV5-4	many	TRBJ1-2	TGTGCCAGCAGCTTTGAGGGGGCTTTTACCTATGGCTACACCTTC	CASSFEGAFTYGYTF
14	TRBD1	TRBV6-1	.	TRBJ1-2	TGTGCCAGCACGGCCGGGACAGGGGGTTATGGCTACACCTTC	CASTAGTGGYGYTF
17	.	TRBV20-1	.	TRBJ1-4	TGCAGTGCTAGAGGAACAGTAGACAAGGTGGGTAATGAAAAACTGTTTTTT	CSARGTVDKVGNEKLFF
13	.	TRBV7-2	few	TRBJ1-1	TGTGCCAGCAGCATCCGACAGAACACTGAAGCTTCCTTT	CASSIRQNTEASF
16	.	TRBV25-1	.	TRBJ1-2	TGTGCCAGCAGTGGGTACGGCAGGGGCTCTTACTATGGCTACACCTTC	CASSGYGRGSYYGYTF
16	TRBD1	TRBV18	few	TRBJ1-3	TGTGCCAGCTCACCACGGACAGGATCCTCTGGAAACACCATATATTTT	CASSPRTGSSGNTIYF
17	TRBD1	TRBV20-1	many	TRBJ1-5	TGCAGTGCTATATTGGGGGGGACAGGCGTCCACAATCAGCCCCAGCATTTT	CSAILGGTGVHNQPQHF
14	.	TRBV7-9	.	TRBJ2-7	TGTGCCAGCAGCTTCACTTGGGCCCTAGACGAGCAGTACTTC	CASSFTWALDEQYF
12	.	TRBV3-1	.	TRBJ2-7	TGTGCCAGCAGCTACGTGGGGGACGAGCAGTACTTC	CASSYVGDEQYF